One sample yielded the 9 T cell receptor beta chains listed below, sequenced in a study of identical twins. TCRdb independently ran MiXCR on the 5' RACE reads; one entry per CDR3 protein. The data hold 450,000 or so distinct CDR3 sequences, with 18% observed a single time. Material for sequencing was naive T cells sorted from blood. The receptor source for this set is a man aged 50 or older in good health.

This clonotype showed up just a few times. This rearrangement joins TRBV11-2 to TRBJ2-7, with 7 bases aligning to TRBD1. From germline, CDR1 is SGHAT and CDR2 FQNNGV. The CDR3 length is 17 residues. Losses at the gene ends were 5 bases for V and 5 bases for J; bases not matched to a gene: 18. The CDR3 is CASSSLVGRPTGNEQYF. The DNA for the CDR3 is TGTGCCAGCAGCAGCTTAGTGGGAAGACCGACAGGGAACGAGCAGTACTTC.

Many counts were recorded for this clonotype. The CDR3 DNA reads as TGTGCCTCCGGCGGCGGGACTAGCGGTCCCGGGGAGCTGTTTTTT. This codes for CASGGGTSGPGELFF. The chain combines TRBV10-3 with TRBJ2-2; 11 positions agree with TRBD2. The ends lost 11 bases at V and 6 bases at J; junction bases unmatched: 11. Germline V CDR1 and CDR2: ENHRY, SYGVKD. The CDR3 is 15 residues long.

In this sample, this clonotype turned up a few times. This rearrangement joins TRBV6-6 to TRBJ2-3, with D unclear. The V gene lost 8 bases and the J gene lost 6 bases, with 6 bases spanning the gap. The CDR3 loop spans 10 amino acids. Per germline, CDR1 MNHNY and CDR2 SVGAGI (reference sequence). In DNA form, the CDR3 reads TGTGCCAGCCTAGGGGATACGCAGTATTTT. As protein: CASLGDTQYF.

This clonotype was detected only a few times. The chain couples TRBV6-2 or TRBV6-3 to TRBJ2-1, with D possibly matching TRBD2 (5 bases). The CDR3 has 15 residues. V gave up 6 bases and J gave up 1 base, with 13 bases separating them. CDR1 and CDR2 from the germline V gene are MNHEY and SVGEGT. DNA of the CDR3: TGTGCCAGCAGGCCGAGCACGGGATCCTACAATGAGCAGTTCTTC. Translating it yields CASRPSTGSYNEQFF.

This clonotype was seen more than once but under ten times. The V gene is TRBV19, the J gene TRBJ1-1; the D is unclear. Germline-derived CDR1 and CDR2 are LNHDA and SQIVND (reference sequence). CDR3 length equals 13 residues. V was cut by 1 base and J by 2 bases, with 5 bases left in between. This CDR3 reads CASSIGPNTEAFF. DNA for the CDR3: TGTGCCAGTAGTATAGGACCCAACACTGAAGCTTTCTTT.

V and J are TRBV4-3 and TRBJ2-1; 7 nucleotides align to TRBD1. With 6 bases clipped from V and 8 bases from J, the junction kept 13 bases outside the gene matches. Germline CDR1 reads LGHNA; CDR2 reads YSLEER. The CDR3 sequence is 15 residues long. The CDR3 coding sequence is TGCGCCAGCAGTCGGGACAGCCGTGGGCAAGATGAGCAGTTCTTC. This encodes CASSRDSRGQDEQFF.

This chain joins TRBV7-6 and TRBJ2-1; D gene unclear. This CDR3 has 15 residues. The ends were cut back, 1 base at V and 6 bases at J, with 13 bases in the middle. Germline V lookup: CDR1 SGHVS, CDR2 FNYEAQ. CDR3 nucleotide sequence: TGTGCCAGCAGCTTAGAGCCAGGAGTGGGCAATGAGCAGTTCTTC. Encoded protein: CASSLEPGVGNEQFF.

This chain joins TRBV10-3 and TRBJ2-1; D might be TRBD1 or TRBD2, each matching 5 bases. CDR1 is ENHRY and CDR2 is SYGVKD in the germline V gene. V shed 0 bases and J shed 13 bases, with 13 bases lying between them. The CDR3 is 13 residues long. The CDR3 here is CAISESIGAAQFF. The CDR3 DNA sequence: TGTGCCATCAGTGAGTCTATCGGGGCCGCTCAGTTCTTC.

The table lists this clonotype with a few counts. The chain carries TRBV5-1 and TRBJ2-7, with a weak D call TRBD1 (5 bases). Germline V gives CDR1 SGHRS, CDR2 YFSETQ. The CDR3 spans 13 residues. Between the trimmed V and J ends, which lost 0 bases and 3 bases, there was a span of 7 bases. The CDR3 loop reads CASSLDRNYEQYF. The CDR3 DNA reads as TGCGCCAGCAGCTTGGACAGGAACTACGAGCAGTACTTC.